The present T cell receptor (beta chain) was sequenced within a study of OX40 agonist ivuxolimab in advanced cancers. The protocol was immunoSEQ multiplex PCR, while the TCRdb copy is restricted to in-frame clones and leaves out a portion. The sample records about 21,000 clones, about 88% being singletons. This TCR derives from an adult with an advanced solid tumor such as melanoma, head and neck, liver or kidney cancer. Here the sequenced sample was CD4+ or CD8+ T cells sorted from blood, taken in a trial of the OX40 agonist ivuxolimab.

The CDR3 bases are TGTGCCAGCAGCTTAGCGGTGAGGGACGAGCAGTACTTC. Translated: CASSLAVRDEQYF. This sequence joins TRBV11-3 and TRBJ2-7; the D gene is possibly TRBD2 (5 bases). CDR3 length: 13 residues. In germline, CDR1 is SGHNT, CDR2 YENEEA. The V and J ends lost 1 base and 5 bases respectively, with 9 bases between them.